Only a few counts were recorded for the clone carrying this T cell receptor beta chain. This record belongs to a study of PD-1 blockade in classical Hodgkin lymphoma. All the patients suffered relapse after autologous stem cell transplantation, and brentuximab vedotin exposure differed. The germline V gene has CDR1 LNHDA and CDR2 SQIVND (reference sequence). The V and J ends lost 10 bases and 6 bases respectively, with 18 bases between them. The CDR3 spans 13 residues. TCRdb's table, derived via immunoSEQ multiplex PCR, lists solely in-frame clones and lacks some. The top ten hold 9% to 15% of the sample, which has just under 100,000 clones, roughly 83% seen once.

The sample consisted of peripheral blood mononuclear cells (PBMCs), taken at baseline. The receptor was isolated from a human donor with classical Hodgkin lymphoma. The rearrangement uses TRBV19 and TRBJ1-2; the D gene is possibly TRBD1 (5 bases). The CDR3 sequence is CATHRGKGNGYTF. The CDR3 coding sequence is TGTGCCACCCACCGTGGTAAGGGGAATGGCTACACCTTC.